This TCR beta chain was sequenced for a study of blood T cells in healthy people across ages. General study points: The fall in TCR beta diversity per million T cells was roughly linear with age.

Of note for this clonotype: Its antigen is unidentified.

CDR1 is LGHNT and CDR2 is FRNRAP in the germline V gene. This CDR3 is built from 13 residues. The ends lost 6 bases at V and 6 bases at J; junction bases unmatched: 3. PCR was performed a second time for roughly 7 to 12 cycles using a sample-barcoded 5' primer and a J-beta primer mix. TCRdb re-analysed the 5' RACE reads in MiXCR, keeping a single row per CDR3 protein. The sample lists 1.5 million or so distinct CDR3 sequences, 40% to 45% seen once, with approximately 4% in the top ten. This TCR came from a woman between 18 and 29 years old in good health. The V and J genes are TRBV12-5 and TRBJ2-2; 8 bases match TRBD1. The sample comprised blood. The CDR3 reads CASGTGAPGELFF. The CDR3 region has the DNA TGTGCTAGTGGGACAGGGGCCCCCGGGGAGCTGTTTTTT.